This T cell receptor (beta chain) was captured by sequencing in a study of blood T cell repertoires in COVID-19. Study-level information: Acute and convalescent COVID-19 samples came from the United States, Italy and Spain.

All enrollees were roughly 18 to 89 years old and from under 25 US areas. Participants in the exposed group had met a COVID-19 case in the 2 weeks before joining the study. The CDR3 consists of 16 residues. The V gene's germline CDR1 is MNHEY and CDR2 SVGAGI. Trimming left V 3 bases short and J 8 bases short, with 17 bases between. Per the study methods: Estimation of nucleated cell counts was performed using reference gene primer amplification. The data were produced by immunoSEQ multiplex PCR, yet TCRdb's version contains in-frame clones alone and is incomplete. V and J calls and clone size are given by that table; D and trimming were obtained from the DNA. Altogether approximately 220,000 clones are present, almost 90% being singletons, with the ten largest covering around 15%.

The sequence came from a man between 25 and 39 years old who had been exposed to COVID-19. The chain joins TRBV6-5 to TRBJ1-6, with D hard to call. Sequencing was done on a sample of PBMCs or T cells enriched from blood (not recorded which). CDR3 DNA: TGTGCCAGCAGTTATGAAGCGGGAGGGAATTATTCACCCCTCCACTTT. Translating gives CASSYEAGGNYSPLHF.